Within the sample, the clone carrying this TCR beta chain is medium-sized (0.01 to 0.1%). The antigen remains unidentified. The source of the sample is a study of tumor-infiltrating lymphocytes in localized non-small cell lung cancer. On the study more broadly: Several tumor histologies, both smoking statuses, and some post-neoadjuvant chemotherapy samples were included. Study results and caveats: Immunotypes IM1 and IM2 had similar TCR-derived T-cell fractions. Different pieces of the same tissue went to different assays, confounding technical variation with intratumor heterogeneity. Higher tumor T cell infiltration than in uninvolved lung was supported by TCRbeta sequencing.

V was shortened by 9 bases and J by 6 bases, with 13 bases between the two germline ends. CDR1 is ENHRY, CDR2 SYGVKD, per germline. The CDR3 loop spans 12 amino acids. Here immunoSEQ multiplex PCR was the method, and the copy in TCRdb shows in-frame clones only, minus some. The table records tens of thousands of clones, roughly three fifths of them present only once. Sequenced: lung tumor tissue. The chain has TRBV10-3 and TRBJ2-3, with unresolved D. The clonotype comes from a human donor with non-small cell lung cancer. The chain's CDR3 is CAIRDVRDTQYF. Here the CDR3 DNA reads TGTGCCATAAGAGACGTTCGGGATACGCAGTATTTT.